Presented here are 25 T cell receptor beta chains from one specimen sequenced in a study of post-analysis software for immune sequencing data. Findings of the study overall: When patients were compared with controls, 4 or 5 TRBV segments were more frequent, TRBV5-6, TRBV5-1 and TRBV20-1 among them.

Unique molecular identifiers were present in the TCR beta cDNA libraries. One entry per CDR3 protein, called by TCRdb with MiXCR from the PCR reads. The data contain under 650,000 distinct CDR3 sequences, 44% of them singletons. These receptors' antigens are unknown. Sequences were obtained from blood. The receptors derive from a girl aged 10 to 17 with multiple sclerosis.

This rearrangement joins TRBV5-1 to TRBJ2-4; TRBD1 or TRBD2 may be the D gene (5 bases each). The tail of the sequence fits TRBJ2-7 better, so the J call may be wrong. The length of the CDR3 is 15 residues. Germline V gene sequence: CDR1 SGHRS, CDR2 YFSETQ. CDR3 in amino acids: CASSYSGPKTGEQYF. CDR3 coding DNA: TGCGCCAGCAGCTACTCGGGACCGAAAACGGGCGAGCAGTACTTC.

This sequence joins TRBV4-1 and TRBJ1-2; 10 bases map to TRBD1. The germline V gene encodes CDR1 MGHRA and CDR2 YSYEKL. The V gene end was trimmed by 0 bases and the J gene end by 4 bases; junction bases not matched to a gene: 2. This CDR3 has 15 residues. The CDR3 bases are TGCGCCAGCAGCCAAGACCGGACAGGGGGCTATGGCTACACCTTC. Translating gives CASSQDRTGGYGYTF.

This chain joins TRBV18 and TRBJ2-3, with D hard to call. This CDR3 is built from 15 residues. CDR1 and CDR2 (germline): KGHSH, LQKENI. The V end was cut by 0 bases, the J end by 0 bases, with 7 bases between. This CDR3 reads CASSPPGTSTDTQYF. The CDR3 coding sequence is TGTGCCAGCTCACCACCGGGAACTAGCACAGATACGCAGTATTTT.

The chain combines TRBV20-1 with TRBJ2-3; TRBD2 matches 10 bases. The junction had 4 bases not matched to a gene; V was cut back by 2 bases and J by 2 bases. The CDR3 length is 15 residues. Germline V gives CDR1 DFQATT, CDR2 SNEGSKA (reference sequence). Here the CDR3 reads CSARNSGGDTDTQYF. The CDR3 region has the DNA TGCAGTGCTAGAAACAGCGGGGGGGACACAGATACGCAGTATTTT.

Points on this clonotype: A read error may explain this, as a much larger clone is one base away. This rearrangement joins TRBV29-1 to TRBJ2-1; 10 nucleotides agree with TRBD1. Near its end, the DNA agrees better with TRBJ2-7, so the J call may be wrong. The CDR3 loop spans 15 amino acids. The germline gives CDR1 SQVTM, CDR2 ANQGSEA. CDR3 in amino acids: CSAGTGAFSYNEQYF. The DNA for the CDR3 is TGCAGCGCCGGGACAGGGGCCTTCTCCTACAATGAGCAGTACTTC.

This clonotype was seen only a few times. The CDR3 here is CASSQASTGPYEQYF. CDR3 DNA: TGTGCCAGCAGCCAAGCGAGTACCGGTCCATACGAGCAGTACTTC. The chain uses TRBV3-1 and TRBJ2-7; no definite D call. The germline gives CDR1 LGHDT, CDR2 YNNKEL (reference sequence). V was clipped by 1 base and J by 4 bases, with 14 bases between them. CDR3 length equals 15 residues.

This clonotype has only a few counts. The rearrangement links TRBV20-1 to TRBJ2-3; no reliable D call. The V and J ends lost 0 bases and 4 bases respectively, with 11 bases between them. CDR1 is DFQATT and CDR2 is SNEGSKA in the germline V gene (reference sequence). The CDR3 loop spans 14 amino acids. CDR3 coding DNA: TGCAGTGCTAGAGACGTAGCTGGCGCAGATACGCAGTATTTT. It codes for CSARDVAGADTQYF.

The chain links TRBV6-5 to TRBJ1-2; a possible D gene is TRBD1 (5 bases). CDR3 length: 15 amino acids. Between the trimmed V and J ends, which lost 2 bases and 4 bases, there was a span of 14 bases. Germline CDR1 reads MNHEY; CDR2 reads SVGAGI. Written as DNA, the CDR3 is TGTGCCAGCAGTTACGGGGCTGGGATTAGCTATGGCTACACCTTC. The encoded protein is CASSYGAGISYGYTF.

This chain uses TRBV20-1 with TRBJ2-7; 9 nucleotides align to TRBD2. Germline CDR1 is DFQATT and CDR2 is SNEGSKA (reference sequence). CDR3 length equals 14 residues. After removal of 6 bases from V and 3 bases from J, the junction contained 9 bases not matched to a gene. This chain's CDR3 is CSAISGRGFYEQYF. CDR3 nucleotide sequence: TGCAGTGCGATTAGCGGGAGAGGGTTCTACGAGCAGTACTTC.

This clonotype has just a few counts. The chain joins TRBV11-2 to TRBJ1-1; D unclear. Trimming removed 5 bases at V and 0 bases at J, with 13 bases between. Looked up from germline, CDR1 is SGHAT and CDR2 is FQNNGV. The CDR3 is 15 amino acids. CDR3 DNA sequence: TGTGCCAGCAGCCATGGTTGGCAGATGAACACTGAAGCTTTCTTT. Translating gives CASSHGWQMNTEAFF.

This clonotype turned up a few times. CDR3 DNA: TGCAGTGCACACGGACTAGCGGGGAGGTACAATGAGCAGTTCTTC. Translated: CSAHGLAGRYNEQFF. The chain uses TRBV20-1 and TRBJ2-1, with TRBD2 matching over 12 bases. V lost 6 bases, J lost 4 bases, and 7 bases stayed unmatched. Germline CDR1 reads DFQATT; CDR2 reads SNEGSKA (reference sequence). This CDR3 has 15 amino acids.

V is TRBV13 and J is TRBJ2-1; 11 bases match TRBD2. The CDR3 totals 15 residues. The germline V gene encodes CDR1 PRHDT and CDR2 FYEKMQ (reference sequence). Trimming removed 1 base from V and 12 bases from J; junction bases left unmatched: 8. The CDR3: CASSLVTSGSRWQFF. The CDR3 DNA sequence: TGTGCCAGCAGCTTAGTAACTAGCGGGAGCAGGTGGCAGTTCTTC.

V gene TRBV5-1 combines with J gene TRBJ2-5; the match to TRBD2 covers 7 bases. Germline CDR1 and CDR2: SGHRS and YFSETQ. The CDR3 is 13 amino acids. The V and J ends lost 0 bases and 13 bases, in that order; junction bases with no gene match: 9. For the CDR3, the DNA is TGCGCCAGCAGCTTGGGGGAGAGCGGGGTACGGTACTTC. Translating gives CASSLGESGVRYF.

The CDR3 DNA reads as TGTGCCAGCAGCCAAGATCGGGTCAGGAGGGGCGCAGAGACCCAGTACTTC. Translating gives CASSQDRVRRGAETQYF. The chain joins TRBV3-1 to TRBJ2-5; the D gene is possibly TRBD2 (6 bases). In germline, CDR1 is LGHDT, CDR2 YNNKEL (reference sequence). The length of the CDR3 is 17 residues. Trimming took off 0 bases at V and 4 bases at J, with 18 bases between the two ends.

The V call is TRBV6-5, the J call TRBJ2-7; D might be TRBD1 (5 bases). CDR1 and CDR2 from the germline V gene are MNHEY and SVGAGI. The CDR3 is 14 amino acids. V dropped 8 bases and J dropped 0 bases, with 14 bases sitting between them. The CDR3 DNA reads as TGTGCCAGCGGTAAGGCAGGGATCTCCTACGAGCAGTACTTC. This sequence encodes CASGKAGISYEQYF.

This clonotype appeared a few times. V is TRBV7-7 and J is TRBJ1-1; D is unclear. Germline V CDR1 and CDR2: SSHAT, FNYEAQ (reference sequence). This CDR3 has 13 residues. The V and J ends lost 4 bases and 3 bases respectively, with 9 bases between them. The CDR3 bases are TGTGCCAGCAGCTCGTCGTCGGACACTGAAGCTTTCTTT. Protein sequence: CASSSSSDTEAFF. The variable domain in full, with the rest retrieved from reference TRBV7-7 and TRBJ1-1, is GAGVSQSPRYKVTKRGQDVTLRCDPISSHATLYWYQQALGQGPEFLTYFNYEAQPDKSGLPSDRFSAERPEGSISTLTIQRTEQRDSAMYRCASSSSSDTEAFFGQGTRLTVV.

This clonotype came up a few times. The V call is TRBV10-3, the J call TRBJ2-1; D gene unclear. V was pared by 4 bases and J by 7 bases, with 11 bases between. Germline CDR1 ENHRY, CDR2 SYGVKD. This CDR3 has 13 amino acids. The CDR3 nucleotides are TGTGCCATCAGTGTCTCGACACCGAATGAGCAGTTCTTC. This gives the protein CAISVSTPNEQFF.

Only a few counts were recorded for this clonotype. The J gene is TRBJ2-2, the V gene TRBV7-2, with TRBD2 matching over 7 bases. Trimming at V came to 1 base and at J to 5 bases, leaving 4 bases not matched to a gene. Germline V CDR1 and CDR2: SGHTA, FQGNSA. This CDR3 contains 15 residues. The CDR3 loop is CASSLVWGGTGELFF. The CDR3 nucleotides are TGTGCCAGCAGCTTAGTCTGGGGGGGTACCGGGGAGCTGTTTTTT.

Concerning this clonotype: Germline and junction disagree at one end, which may indicate a read error. The rearrangement uses TRBV7-6 and TRBJ2-7, with 8 bases lining up with TRBD1. The V gene's germline CDR1 is SGHVS and CDR2 FNYEAQ. The CDR3 spans 15 residues. The CDR3 region has the DNA TGTACCAGCAGCTTAGATCCAGGGGGCCCATACGAGCAGTACTTC. This codes for CTSSLDPGGPYEQYF.

The rearrangement joins TRBV11-3 to TRBJ2-7; TRBD1 is a possible D gene (5 bases). The germline V and J ends were trimmed by 3 bases and 6 bases, with 15 bases remaining between them. The CDR3 runs to 14 residues. Per germline, CDR1 SGHNT and CDR2 YENEEA. The CDR3 bases are TGTGCCAGCAGCTTCTTCGGCCAGGGTGGCGAGCAGTACTTC. Its translation is CASSFFGQGGEQYF.

The chain employs TRBV10-3 and TRBJ2-5; 10 positions match TRBD2. The CDR3 covers 14 residues. Germline CDR1 is ENHRY and CDR2 is SYGVKD. V shed 6 bases, J shed 2 bases, and the junction held 3 bases outside the gene matches. The CDR3 region is CAISLAGDQETQYF. The DNA for the CDR3 is TGTGCCATCAGCCTAGCGGGGGATCAAGAGACCCAGTACTTC.

The chain carries TRBV6-1 and TRBJ1-2; D gene unclear. CDR3 size: 16 residues. CDR1 is MNHNS and CDR2 is SASEGT in the germline V gene. V was pared by 2 bases and J by 0 bases, with 13 bases between. The CDR3 loop reads CASSELRSKPNYGYTF. The CDR3 nucleotides read TGTGCCAGCAGTGAACTCAGGTCCAAACCTAACTATGGCTACACCTTC.

This clonotype occurred a few times. This chain links TRBV7-9 with TRBJ2-7; TRBD1 matches 11 bases. This CDR3 has 15 residues. The J segment lost 5 bases and the V segment lost 1 base, leaving 4 bases of the junction unmatched. Germline V gives CDR1 SEHNR, CDR2 FQNEAQ (reference sequence). CDR3: CASSLGRTGGDEQYF. CDR3 nucleotide sequence: TGTGCCAGCAGCTTAGGTAGGACAGGGGGCGACGAGCAGTACTTC.

This clonotype was detected a few times. V gene TRBV12-3 or TRBV12-4 combines with J gene TRBJ2-7; D is perhaps TRBD1 (5 bases). There are 13 residues in the CDR3. V was trimmed by 4 bases and J by 2 bases, leaving 9 bases between them. CDR3 sequence (DNA): TGTGCCAGCAGTTCGACAGTAACCTACGAGCAGTACTTC. Translation: CASSSTVTYEQYF.

This clonotype was seen a handful of times. The J gene is TRBJ2-1, the V gene TRBV18, with TRBD1 matching 11 bases. Germline loops: CDR1 KGHSH, CDR2 LQKENI. V was clipped by 0 bases and J by 7 bases; unmatched bases: 20. CDR3 length: 21 amino acids. The CDR3 protein is CASSPPRFAVGGQGASNEQFF. CDR3 coding DNA: TGTGCCAGCTCACCACCGAGGTTCGCGGTGGGCGGACAGGGGGCGTCGAATGAGCAGTTCTTC.